This T cell receptor (beta chain) was found in a study of early T cells in non-severe SARS-CoV-2 infection. Whole-study results and caveats: The study's VDJdb matching favored anti-spike CD8 responses and missed private and CD4 specificities.

This clonotype came up a few times. Its antigen is still unknown. Deletions cut 5 bases from V and 8 bases from J, with 21 bases between. Germline lookup yields CDR1 MGHDK and CDR2 SYGVNS. This CDR3 region has 15 residues. Each cDNA molecule carried a unique molecular identifier. In TCRdb, the 5' RACE reads were re-called with MiXCR into one record per CDR3 protein. This table holds under 100,000 distinct CDR3 sequences, around 13% found once. This sequence was found in an adult who was a healthcare worker with PCR-confirmed SARS-CoV-2 infection or an uninfected control (not recorded which). What was sequenced was whole blood. The V and J genes are TRBV25-1 and TRBJ1-2; D gene uncertain. This CDR3 is CASSPPGPATFGYTF. The CDR3 nucleotides are TGTGCCAGCAGTCCGCCGGGCCCGGCCACTTTCGGCTACACCTTC.